This T cell receptor beta chain was retrieved from a study of tumor-infiltrating lymphocytes in primary liver carcinoma. This clonotype was seen ten or more times. Germline CDR1 reads SQVTM; CDR2 reads ANQGSEA. The CDR3 runs to 13 residues. Between the trimmed V and J ends, which lost 5 bases and 0 bases, there was a span of 10 bases. The tissue used was unsorted bulk material of about 19-33 mg. RNA and DNA were co-extracted from it with the AllPrep DNA/RNA mini kit. Subjects presented with primary liver carcinoma managed by surgical resection. TCR beta cDNA was prepared out of around 460 ng total RNA by means of a constant-region primer. Amplification in three nested multiplex PCR rounds with slightly modified ARM-PCR gave rise to TCR beta libraries. Both of the initial two PCR rounds ran for roughly 11 cycles and employed TRBV1-TRBV30 forward primers alongside a C-beta reverse primer. Using its own MiXCR run on the multiplex PCR reads, TCRdb lists one record per CDR3 protein. This table has approximately 46,000 distinct CDR3 sequences, roughly 75% appearing once.

Sequencing used tumor-adjacent normal liver tissue. The chain employs TRBV29-1 and TRBJ1-1; the D is unclear. This receptor was taken from a woman in her 30s with primary liver carcinoma and hepatitis B virus infection. The CDR3 here is CSVLAQLNTEAFF. CDR3 in DNA: TGCAGCGTTCTAGCACAGCTGAACACTGAAGCTTTCTTT.